This TCR beta chain was sequenced during a study of blood T cells in healthy people across ages. The wider study: Capture via template switching afforded approximately one barcoded beta molecule per two T cells. Study-wide results and caveats: Investigators viewed diversity estimates from one million T cells as underestimates, the study reported. A strong correlation between TCR beta diversity and naive T cell percentage was seen. Observed TCR beta diversity per million T cells went down as age went up. This fall followed a roughly linear course with age.

Trimming stripped 10 bases from V and 8 bases from J, with 17 bases between. The germline gives CDR1 MNHEY, CDR2 SVGEGT. The length of the CDR3 is 12 residues. A J-beta primer mix and a sample-barcoded 5' primer were used in a second PCR of about 6 to 12 cycles. MiXCR, applied by TCRdb to the 5' RACE reads, yields one record per CDR3 protein. The repertoire holds about 1.6 million distinct CDR3 sequences, with about 31% as singletons. Points on this clonotype: The antigen is undetermined.

The clonotype was recovered from a woman aged 25 to 39 in good health. Input material: blood. The chain recombines TRBV6-2 or TRBV6-3 with TRBJ1-2; D gene uncertain. CDR3 loop: CATAGNIRGYTF. The CDR3 coding sequence is TGTGCCACCGCCGGGAATATCAGGGGCTACACCTTC.